This record looks at one T cell receptor (beta chain) sequence and its context. Its recognized antigen is unknown. Base qualities are not at hand, and no much larger clone is one base apart. CDR1 and CDR2 are read off the germline V gene as SGHTA and FQGTGA. V lost 8 bases and J lost 3 bases, and the count of bases not matched to a germline gene is 11. The CDR3 runs 16 amino acids, cysteine and phenylalanine included. Left in the record is the CDR3 DNA by itself, 48 bases read in frame from the first base. This sample is part of a study of blood T cell repertoires in COVID-19 (dated by TCRdb to between 2020 and 2021). Background for the entire study: Samples covering the acute and convalescent phases of COVID-19 were provided by collaborators in the United States, Italy and Spain. The material from the prospective study consisted of cDNA or gDNA derived from T cells, B-cell-depleted T cells, or PBMCs. Subjects who had been exposed to COVID-19, were actively infected with it, or had recovered from it provided the deeply sampled blood TCRbeta repertoires that made up the dataset. A freely available public database, intended as a resource for researchers studying the immune response to SARS-CoV-2, is where the repertoires were released. Samples came from the ongoing ImmuneRACE study (first 160 participants) plus 1,254 subjects from 6 global collaborators. Sample metadata almost always included a de-identified subject ID, COVID-19 status, age in years and sex. Where available, HLA class I and class II types were obtained from metadata supplied by the sample provider rather than from assay-based typing. Summary of the overall study and its limitations: The quantity of clinical and demographic metadata differed by source and by participant and was supplied without curation.

TCRbeta CDR3 regions were amplified from genomic DNA by means of the immunoSEQ Assay, a bias-controlled multiplex PCR. On the study's bioinformatics: The number of nucleated cells in each sample was estimated by amplification of reference gene primers within the assay. Sequence reads were collapsed and filtered to measure the absolute abundance of every unique TCRbeta CDR3 rearrangement. Productive Simpson clonality was computed per sample as the square root of Simpson's diversity index over productive rearrangements. Imported from immuneACCESS, the table was reduced by TCRdb to in-frame sequences with V and J called. These copies leave out some clones; in studies compared against another copy, an unresolved V gene accounts for under half, and the cause of the remainder is not known. V and J calls and clone size follow that table, whereas D and trimming were derived from the DNA. Across this sample there are under 100,000 clones, with roughly 87% seen only once. Of the sample, 8.5% to 10% is held by the ten largest clones.

Each collaborating institution followed its own protocols to collect whole blood in K2EDTA tubes. For TCRbeta analysis, collaborators shipped samples as frozen whole blood, isolated PBMCs, or DNA extracted from either of those sample types. The V and J segments used are TRBV7-3 and TRBJ2-7; 12 of the junction bases match TRBD1. The source material was peripheral blood. The sequence was obtained from a man aged 45-65 years with acute or convalescent COVID-19. The CDR3 has the sequence CASSKTGTGGLYEQYF. DNA sequence: TGTGCCAGCTCGAAGACCGGGACAGGGGGCCTCTACGAGCAGTACTTC.